This passage covers 28 T cell receptor beta chains from one sample sequenced in a study of T-cell memory formation after mild COVID-19. TCRdb passed the 5' RACE reads through MiXCR, listing each CDR3 protein once. This sample carries just under 150,000 distinct CDR3 sequences, less than 20% of them seen once, and the ten largest clones take about 2.1%. The sequencing sample was made of PBMCs or a T cell subset sorted from them (not recorded which). Every receptor here comes from an adult woman who had mild COVID-19 (a few samples of this study predate the infection). Cell type and time point are not known.

This chain joins TRBV3-1 and TRBJ2-7; 7 nucleotides match TRBD2. This CDR3 contains 15 residues. Germline trimming cut 3 bases from V and 2 bases from J; bases unmatched to any gene: 7. Germline CDR1 and CDR2: LGHDT and YNNKEL (reference sequence). The CDR3: CASSHVREAAYEQYF. CDR3 nucleotide sequence: TGTGCCAGCAGCCATGTACGGGAGGCGGCCTACGAGCAGTACTTC.

This clonotype was picked up a small number of times. V gene TRBV5-6 combines with J gene TRBJ1-1, with unresolved D. The CDR3 totals 14 residues. Germline V lookup: CDR1 SGHDT, CDR2 YYEEEE. V dropped 0 bases and J dropped 3 bases, with 9 bases sitting between them. CDR3 amino acids: CASSLAGRYTEAFF. The CDR3 bases are TGTGCCAGCAGCTTGGCGGGGAGATACACTGAAGCTTTCTTT.

The rearrangement uses TRBV29-1 and TRBJ2-4, with D unclear. The length of the CDR3 is 18 residues. Between the trimmed V and J ends, which lost 0 bases and 0 bases, there was a span of 18 bases. Germline loops: CDR1 SQVTM, CDR2 ANQGSEA. The CDR3 DNA is TGCAGCGTTGAAGATCCCTGGACCTCTAGTCTAGCCAAAAACATTCAGTACTTC. It yields the protein CSVEDPWTSSLAKNIQYF.

This clonotype was counted a few times. The V call is TRBV12-3 or TRBV12-4, the J call TRBJ1-1; unclear D gene. The CDR3 totals 14 residues. Trimming pared 7 bases from V and 5 bases from J, leaving 17 bases between. In nucleotides, the CDR3 is TGTGCCAGCAAAGAAGATCCGCAGTTAACTGAAGCTTTCTTT. It codes for CASKEDPQLTEAFF.

This clonotype was detected only a few times. This sequence joins TRBV4-1 and TRBJ1-1; D gene unclear. V was clipped by 0 bases and J by 1 base, with 12 bases between them. The CDR3 length is 16 residues. Germline V gene sequence: CDR1 MGHRA, CDR2 YSYEKL. The CDR3 loop is CASSQDNLYKNTEAFF. Written as DNA, the CDR3 is TGCGCCAGCAGCCAAGATAACCTCTACAAGAACACTGAAGCTTTCTTT.

This clonotype was counted ten times or more. The chain has TRBV20-1 and TRBJ1-1; D is ambiguous. This CDR3 has 14 residues. Germline lookup yields CDR1 DFQATT and CDR2 SNEGSKA (reference sequence). V lost 4 bases and J 0 bases, leaving 12 bases between the germline ends. CDR3 sequence reads: CSAKNPGMNTEAFF. Written as DNA, the CDR3 is TGCAGTGCTAAAAATCCCGGTATGAACACTGAAGCTTTCTTT.

This chain uses TRBV6-6 with TRBJ2-3, with TRBD2 as a possible D gene (7 bases). V lost 5 bases to trimming and J lost 2 bases, with 14 bases between them. Germline V gene lookup returns CDR1 MNHNY and CDR2 SVGAGI (reference sequence). This CDR3 spans 15 amino acids. In DNA form, the CDR3 reads TGTGCCAGCAGTACGCTAGGGGGGGCCACAGATACGCAGTATTTT. Translated, it gives CASSTLGGATDTQYF.

The rearrangement joins TRBV4-2 to TRBJ2-7; 9 bases map to TRBD1. There are 18 residues in the CDR3. V dropped 4 bases and J dropped 3; count of bases not matched to a gene: 16. Germline values: CDR1 LGHNA, CDR2 YNFKEQ. The CDR3 nucleotides read TGTGCCAGCAGCCCCCCCCGGGGGAGGGACAGGGTGAACTACGAGCAGTACTTC. Amino acids: CASSPPRGRDRVNYEQYF.

This clonotype has ten or more counts. The chain recombines TRBV5-5 with TRBJ2-7, with 7 bases that match TRBD1. The CDR3 has 14 amino acids. Germline V gene lookup returns CDR1 SGHKS and CDR2 YYEKEE (reference sequence). The V gene end was trimmed by 4 bases and the J gene end by 2 bases; junction bases not matched to a gene: 6. The CDR3 reads CASSLTGRAYEQYF. DNA of the CDR3: TGTGCCAGCAGCCTGACAGGGAGAGCCTACGAGCAGTACTTC.

This clonotype was counted at least ten times. V and J are TRBV24-1 and TRBJ2-1; tentatively, D is TRBD1 (5 bases). The V end lost 0 bases, the J end lost 12 bases, and 23 bases lay between the germline ends. The CDR3 extends over 17 amino acids. Germline V CDR1 and CDR2: KGHDR, SFDVKD. The CDR3 sequence: CATSDLLPRDNTMAQFF. For the CDR3, the DNA is TGTGCCACCAGTGATTTGCTTCCCAGGGATAATACAATGGCGCAGTTCTTC.

In its sample, this clonotype was seen a few times. V is TRBV29-1 and J is TRBJ2-1; D unresolved. Germline V CDR1 and CDR2: SQVTM, ANQGSEA. V lost 5 bases and J 0 bases, leaving 11 bases between the germline ends. This CDR3 has 14 residues. The DNA for the CDR3 is TGCAGCGTTCGCTCCGTGAGCTCCTACAATGAGCAGTTCTTC. Protein sequence: CSVRSVSSYNEQFF.

This clonotype appeared a few times. The V gene is TRBV6-1, the J gene TRBJ2-2; 7 bases are shared with TRBD1. V lost 6 bases and J lost 3; bases outside the gene matches: 7. In germline, CDR1 is MNHNS, CDR2 SASEGT. The CDR3 runs 15 residues. This chain's CDR3 is CASRRDRIHTGELFF. CDR3 coding DNA: TGTGCCAGCAGGAGGGACAGAATCCACACCGGGGAGCTGTTTTTT.

A few counts support this clonotype. The V and J genes are TRBV12-3 or TRBV12-4 and TRBJ2-7; maybe TRBD1 (6 bases). Trimming took off 5 bases at V and 0 bases at J, with 11 bases between the two ends. This CDR3 contains 14 residues. CDR3: CASSTDRLSYEQYF. The CDR3 coding sequence is TGTGCCAGCAGTACCGACAGGCTCTCCTACGAGCAGTACTTC.

The rearrangement joins TRBV5-1 to TRBJ2-7; TRBD1 matches 11 bases. J gave up 3 bases and V 2 bases, and 1 base lay outside the gene matches. CDR1 SGHRS and CDR2 YFSETQ come from the germline V gene. The length of the CDR3 is 14 residues. CDR3 DNA: TGCGCCAGCAGCTTCGGGACAGGGGGCTACGAGCAGTACTTC. The encoded protein is CASSFGTGGYEQYF.

V and J are TRBV5-1 and TRBJ1-1, with 8 bases matching TRBD1. Germline V CDR1 and CDR2: SGHRS, YFSETQ. The length of the CDR3 is 14 residues. The trim removed 6 bases at V and 3 bases at J, leaving 7 bases unmatched. CDR3 protein: CASKLGTGDTEAFF. The CDR3 DNA reads as TGCGCCAGCAAATTAGGGACAGGAGACACTGAAGCTTTCTTT. Based on the CDR3 plus reference TRBV5-1 and TRBJ1-1, the full variable domain is KAGVTQTPRYLIKTRGQQVTLSCSPISGHRSVSWYQQTPGQGLQFLFEYFSETQRNKGNFPGRFSGRQFSNSRSEMNVSTLELGDSALYLCASKLGTGDTEAFFGQGTRLTVV.

The V and J genes are TRBV29-1 and TRBJ1-1; D might be TRBD1 (6 bases). Germline V gene data show CDR1 as SQVTM and CDR2 as ANQGSEA. This CDR3 region has 12 residues. The V and J ends lost 7 bases and 4 bases respectively, with 13 bases between them. The CDR3 here is CSAQRGGTEAFF. DNA for the CDR3: TGCAGCGCTCAGAGGGGGGGCACTGAAGCTTTCTTT.

The rearrangement links TRBV4-1 to TRBJ1-1, with 12 bases identical to TRBD1. Germline V gene data show CDR1 as MGHRA and CDR2 as YSYEKL. With V trimmed by 4 bases and J by 2 bases, 11 bases remained unmatched. CDR3 length: 18 amino acids. CDR3 in amino acids: CASSLRSGQGAINTEAFF. The DNA of the CDR3 is TGCGCCAGCAGCCTTCGTTCGGGACAGGGGGCAATTAACACTGAAGCTTTCTTT.

This clonotype was observed many times. Here the CDR3 DNA reads TGCGCCAGCAGCATACAGGGGGAGGAAGAGACCCAGTACTTC. Its protein is CASSIQGEEETQYF. This chain connects TRBV5-1 to TRBJ2-5, with 8 bases lining up with TRBD1. With V trimmed by 4 bases and J by 3 bases, 5 bases remained unmatched. The V gene's germline CDR1 is SGHRS and CDR2 YFSETQ. The length of the CDR3 is 14 residues.

The genes are TRBV4-2 and TRBJ2-7; no firm D call. CDR1 and CDR2 from the germline V gene are LGHNA and YNFKEQ. The ends were cut back, 0 bases at V and 4 bases at J, with 10 bases in the middle. The CDR3 is 14 residues long. CDR3 in amino acids: CASSQDGQTYEQYF. CDR3 bases: TGTGCCAGCAGCCAAGATGGGCAGACTTACGAGCAGTACTTC.

V gene TRBV12-3 or TRBV12-4 combines with J gene TRBJ2-4, with D tentatively TRBD1 (5 bases). CDR3 length equals 16 residues. V was shortened by 3 bases and J by 1 base, with 13 bases between the two germline ends. In DNA, the CDR3 is TGTGCCAGCAGTTTGGTAGGGGCTAGGGCCAAAAACATTCAGTACTTC. Residues: CASSLVGARAKNIQYF.

The V gene is TRBV9, the J gene TRBJ1-6; D is unresolved. The germline V gene encodes CDR1 SGDLS and CDR2 YYNGEE. The CDR3 has 12 amino acids. V gave up 0 bases and J gave up 10 bases, with 5 bases separating them. The CDR3: CASSVVGSPLHF. The CDR3 nucleotides are TGTGCCAGCAGCGTAGTAGGGTCACCCCTCCACTTT.

The table lists this clonotype with many counts. The rearrangement joins TRBV12-3 or TRBV12-4 to TRBJ2-3, with 11 bases fitting TRBD2. CDR3 length: 12 amino acids. The V and J ends lost 4 bases and 13 bases, in that order; junction bases with no gene match: 4. CDR3 loop: CASSSSGGKEYF. CDR3 sequence (DNA): TGTGCCAGCAGTTCTAGCGGGGGGAAGGAGTATTTT.

This clonotype was recorded a few times. This rearrangement joins TRBV7-2 to TRBJ2-5; no clear D. The germline V gene encodes CDR1 SGHTA and CDR2 FQGNSA. This CDR3 is 14 amino acids long. Trimming took off 2 bases at V and 5 bases at J, with 12 bases between the two ends. This chain's CDR3 is CASSLMGSTETQYF. CDR3 nucleotides: TGTGCCAGCAGCTTAATGGGCTCTACGGAGACCCAGTACTTC.

This clonotype was picked up a small number of times. The chain has TRBV3-1 and TRBJ2-3; 9 nucleotides match TRBD1. CDR1 LGHDT and CDR2 YNNKEL come from the germline V gene (reference sequence). With V trimmed by 4 bases and J by 7 bases, 12 bases remained unmatched. This CDR3 is built from 16 residues. CDR3 sequence reads: CASSRNVGTGTNTQYF. The CDR3 DNA reads TGTGCCAGCAGCCGCAACGTTGGGACAGGGACTAATACGCAGTATTTT.

This clonotype was counted between two and nine times. V is TRBV4-3 and J is TRBJ2-1; unclear D gene. The CDR3 loop spans 14 amino acids. Trimming took off 0 bases at V and 9 bases at J, with 12 bases between the two ends. Germline V gives CDR1 LGHNA, CDR2 YSLEER. CDR3 sequence: CASSQEEQLGEQFF. The CDR3 coding sequence is TGCGCCAGCAGCCAAGAGGAACAACTCGGTGAGCAGTTCTTC.

The J gene is TRBJ2-5, the V gene TRBV24-1; possible D gene TRBD1, 6 bases. Germline V lookup: CDR1 KGHDR, CDR2 SFDVKD. V was shortened by 6 bases and J by 7 bases, with 14 bases between the two germline ends. The CDR3 sequence is 13 residues long. The CDR3 DNA follows: TGTGCCACCAGTTCCCAGGGGCGGTTGACCCAGTACTTC. Residues: CATSSQGRLTQYF.

The V call is TRBV30, the J call TRBJ1-1, with TRBD1 as a possible D gene (5 bases). Germline V lookup: CDR1 GTSNPN, CDR2 SVGIG (reference sequence). This CDR3 region has 14 residues. The V end lost 5 bases, the J end lost 5 bases, and 18 bases lay between the germline ends. This chain's CDR3 is CAWASGQGDTEAFF. The CDR3 nucleotides are TGTGCCTGGGCCTCTGGGCAGGGCGATACTGAAGCTTTCTTT.

The chain is built from TRBV7-2 and TRBJ1-6, with D uncertain. V lost 1 base and J 5 bases, leaving 6 bases between the germline ends. The CDR3 spans 14 residues. Germline V gene data show CDR1 as SGHTA and CDR2 as FQGNSA. The CDR3: CASSLEPNNSPLHF. CDR3 DNA: TGTGCCAGCAGCTTAGAACCCAATAATTCACCCCTCCACTTT.